This TCR beta chain was captured in a study of human T cells and chemical hapten exposure. Findings and limits, study-wide: There was no change with DPC sensitization in TCRs above 1 in 1000 frequency.

Whole blood that had not been fractionated was the source of extracted total RNA. Library preparation tagged each individual cDNA molecule with a unique molecular identifier. TCRdb re-derived calls from the 5' RACE reads in MiXCR, one entry per CDR3 protein. Of 110,000 to 150,000 distinct CDR3 sequences in the sample, around 4.4% were seen once. Trimming shortened V by 3 bases and J by 4 bases, and 3 bases separated the two germline ends. This CDR3 comprises 11 residues. Germline V lookup: CDR1 MDHEN, CDR2 SYDVKM. This clonotype was detected many times. As yet, its antigen is unknown. The TCR sequence derives from a female donor in good health. The rearrangement links TRBV28 to TRBJ1-2; D not certain. CDR3 loop: CASSFFYGYTF. CDR3 DNA sequence: TGTGCCAGCAGTTTTTTCTATGGCTACACCTTC.